This T cell receptor (beta chain) derives from a study of tumor-infiltrating lymphocytes in primary liver carcinoma. Study results and caveats: Pairs comparing tumor with adjacent tissue or blood overlapped less than pairs drawn from tumor regions.

This CDR3 region has 15 residues. Germline CDR1 and CDR2: SGHAT and FQNNGV. cDNA specific to TCR beta was made from 500 ng of total RNA, with a constant-region primer employed for priming. Researchers made the TCR beta libraries by running three nested multiplex PCR rounds with slightly modified ARM-PCR. TRBV1-TRBV30 forward primers paired with a C-beta reverse primer were used in the first two PCR rounds, which ran about 11 cycles each. MiXCR was run by TCRdb on the multiplex PCR reads, yielding one entry per CDR3 protein. The sample records about 74,000 distinct CDR3 sequences, about 70% being singletons. Co-extraction of both nucleic acids (RNA and DNA) used about 20-33 mg of unsorted bulk tissue. Uniformly, tumor samples exhibited a viable tumor cell fraction exceeding 85%. This clonotype was found a few times. What it binds is unknown. One end of the junction is discordant with germline, which a read error may explain.

The specimen was liver tumor tissue from sampling region 4. Sample subset: tumor region T4, right-lateral pole. The chain carries TRBV11-2 and TRBJ2-2, with D possibly being TRBD1 or TRBD2 (5 bases each). This TCR came from a man aged 40-50 years with primary liver carcinoma and hepatitis B virus infection. CDR3 DNA sequence: TGTGCCAGTAGCTTACTCGGACGGGGCACCGGGGAGCTTTTTTTT. Translating it yields CASSLLGRGTGELFF.